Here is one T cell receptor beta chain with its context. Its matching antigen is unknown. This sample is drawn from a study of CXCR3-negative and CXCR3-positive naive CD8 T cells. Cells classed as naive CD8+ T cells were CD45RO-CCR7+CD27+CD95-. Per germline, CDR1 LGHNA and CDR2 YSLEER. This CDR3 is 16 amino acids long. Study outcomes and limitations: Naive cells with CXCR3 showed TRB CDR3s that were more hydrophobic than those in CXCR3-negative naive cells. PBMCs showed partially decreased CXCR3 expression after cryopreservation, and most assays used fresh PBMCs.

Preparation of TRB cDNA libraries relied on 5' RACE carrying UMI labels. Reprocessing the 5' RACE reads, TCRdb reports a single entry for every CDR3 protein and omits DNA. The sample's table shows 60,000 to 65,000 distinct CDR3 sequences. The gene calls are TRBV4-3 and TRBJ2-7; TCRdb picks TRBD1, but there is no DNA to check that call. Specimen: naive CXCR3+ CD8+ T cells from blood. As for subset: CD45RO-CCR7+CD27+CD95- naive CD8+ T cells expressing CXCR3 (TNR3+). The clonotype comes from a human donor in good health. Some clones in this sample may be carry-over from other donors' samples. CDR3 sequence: CASSQDWPGGTYEQYF.